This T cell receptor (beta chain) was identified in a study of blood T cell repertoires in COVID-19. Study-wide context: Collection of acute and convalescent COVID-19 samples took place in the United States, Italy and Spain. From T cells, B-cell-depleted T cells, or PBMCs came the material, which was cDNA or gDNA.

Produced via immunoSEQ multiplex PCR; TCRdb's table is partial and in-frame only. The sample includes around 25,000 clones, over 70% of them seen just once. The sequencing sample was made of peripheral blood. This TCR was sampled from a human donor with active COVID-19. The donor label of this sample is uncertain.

The CDR3 nucleotides read TGTGCCAGCAGGAAAGGGACTAGCGGGGAGACAGATACGCAGTATTTT. As protein: CASRKGTSGETDTQYF. The gene calls are TRBV6-6 and TRBJ2-3; the match to TRBD2 covers 13 bases. Germline values: CDR1 MNHNY, CDR2 SVGAGI (reference sequence). Trimming removed 6 bases from V and 3 bases from J; junction bases left unmatched: 6. This CDR3 is built from 16 residues.